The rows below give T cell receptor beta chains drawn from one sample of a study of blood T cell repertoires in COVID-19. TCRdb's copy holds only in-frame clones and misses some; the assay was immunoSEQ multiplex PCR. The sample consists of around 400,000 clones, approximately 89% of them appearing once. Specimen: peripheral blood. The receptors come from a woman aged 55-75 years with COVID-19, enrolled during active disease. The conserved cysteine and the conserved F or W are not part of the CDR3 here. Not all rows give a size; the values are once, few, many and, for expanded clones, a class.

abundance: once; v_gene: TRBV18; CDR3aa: ASSRATGKGTEAF
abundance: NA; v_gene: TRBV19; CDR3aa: ASIEGLGIYEQY
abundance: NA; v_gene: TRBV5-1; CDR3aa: ASYAGKANYGYT
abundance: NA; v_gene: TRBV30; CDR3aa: AWMRGGDNSPLH
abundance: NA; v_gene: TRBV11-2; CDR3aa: ASSLAENTDTQY
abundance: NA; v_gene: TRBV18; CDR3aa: ASSRDRGTTDTQY
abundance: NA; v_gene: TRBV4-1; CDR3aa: ASSHDGASGQETQY
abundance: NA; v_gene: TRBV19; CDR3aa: ASSIPGAVYTEAF
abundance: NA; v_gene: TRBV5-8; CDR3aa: ASSLGWSSGNTIY
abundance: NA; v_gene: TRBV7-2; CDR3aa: ASSLSLANYGYT
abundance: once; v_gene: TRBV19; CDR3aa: ATMGGPLGAEAF
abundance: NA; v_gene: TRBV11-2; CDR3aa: ASSPRQRINSPLH
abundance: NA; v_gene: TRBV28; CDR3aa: ASSPAGGPPDTQY
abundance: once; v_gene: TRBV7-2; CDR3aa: ASRPGGIQETQY
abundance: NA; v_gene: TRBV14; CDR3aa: ASSQDWRGDPQGDTQY
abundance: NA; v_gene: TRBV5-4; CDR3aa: ASSLGGLIASSTDTQY
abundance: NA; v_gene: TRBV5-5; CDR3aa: ASRLGGHEQY
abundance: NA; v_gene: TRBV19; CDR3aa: ASSIGDRGNYGYT
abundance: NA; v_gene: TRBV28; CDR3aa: ASRPTGTGALRRSNQPQH
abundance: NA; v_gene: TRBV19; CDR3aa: ASSTGGHSGANVLT
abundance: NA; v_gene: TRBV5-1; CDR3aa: ASSLYIRTGGADTIY
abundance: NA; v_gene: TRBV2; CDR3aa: ASRTGTGNSPLH
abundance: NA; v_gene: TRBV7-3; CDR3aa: ASSLGNRGPNEKLF
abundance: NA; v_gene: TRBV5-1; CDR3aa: ASSLKPSTLAETQY
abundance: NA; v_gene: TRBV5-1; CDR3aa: ASTRSGGTNQETQY
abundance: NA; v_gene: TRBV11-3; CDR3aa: ASSPRGTYTQY
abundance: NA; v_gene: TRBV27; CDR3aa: ASRSLGGGIYEQY
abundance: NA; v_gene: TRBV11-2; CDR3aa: ASSLPGAGGNEQF
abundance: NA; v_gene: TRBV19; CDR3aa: ASSIDRTAEAF
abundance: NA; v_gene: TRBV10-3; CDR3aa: AITLGQGIAAF
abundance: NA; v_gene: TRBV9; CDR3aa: ASSLQSFSGNTIY
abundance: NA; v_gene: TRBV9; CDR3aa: ASSVRESGSTEAF
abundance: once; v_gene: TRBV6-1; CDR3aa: ASSGRRAGGNDFSWNTIY
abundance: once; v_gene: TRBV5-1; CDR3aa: ASSPGLAGGTDTQY
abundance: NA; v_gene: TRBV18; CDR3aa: ASSRGLNTGELF
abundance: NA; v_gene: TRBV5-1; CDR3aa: ASISGTGTADTQY
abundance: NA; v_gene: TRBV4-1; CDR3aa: ASSQQNQGARYGYT
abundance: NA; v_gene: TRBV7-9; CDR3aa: ASSFGDRSNQPQH
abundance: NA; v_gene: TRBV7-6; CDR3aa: ASSPSAGGAYNEQF
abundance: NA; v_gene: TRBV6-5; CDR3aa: ASRRTQSGTQY
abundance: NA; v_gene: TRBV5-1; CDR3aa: ASSLSGGIADEQF
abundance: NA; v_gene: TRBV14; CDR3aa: ASSQRVQGKPAF
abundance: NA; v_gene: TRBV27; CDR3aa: ASIPHPGQNLEAF
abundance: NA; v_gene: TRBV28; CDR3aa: ASSIRQGMTEAF
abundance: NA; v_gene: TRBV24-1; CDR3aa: ATRGGQGGNTEAF
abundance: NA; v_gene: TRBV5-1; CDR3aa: ASSLTSGGINTGELF
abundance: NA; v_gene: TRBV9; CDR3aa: ASSVGLWSSGNTIY
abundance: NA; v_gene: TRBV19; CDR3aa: ASNEGGGRHTEAF
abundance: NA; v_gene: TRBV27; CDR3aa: ASSLRDTGELF
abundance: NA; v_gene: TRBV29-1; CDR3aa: SVDKGDEQY